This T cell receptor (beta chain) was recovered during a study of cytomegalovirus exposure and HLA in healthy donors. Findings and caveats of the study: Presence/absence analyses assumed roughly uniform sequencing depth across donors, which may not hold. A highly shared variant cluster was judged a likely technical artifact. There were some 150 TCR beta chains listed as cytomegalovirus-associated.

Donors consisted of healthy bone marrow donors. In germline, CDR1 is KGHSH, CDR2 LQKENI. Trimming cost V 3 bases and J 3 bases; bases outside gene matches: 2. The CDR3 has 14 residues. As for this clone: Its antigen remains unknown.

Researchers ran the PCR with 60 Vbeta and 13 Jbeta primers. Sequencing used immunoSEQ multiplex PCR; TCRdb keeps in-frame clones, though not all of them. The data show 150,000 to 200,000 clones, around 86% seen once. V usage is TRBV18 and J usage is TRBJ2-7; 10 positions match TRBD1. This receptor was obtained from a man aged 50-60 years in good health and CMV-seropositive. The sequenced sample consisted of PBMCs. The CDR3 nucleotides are TGTGCCAGCTCACCCGGGACAGGGGTCTACGAGCAGTACTTC. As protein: CASSPGTGVYEQYF.